Sequencing of this T cell receptor (beta chain) was carried out in a study of response to subunit inactivated influenza vaccine. Study observations and caveats: Authors suggested that a seasonal influenza vaccination recruits few new T cells each time.

One entry per CDR3 protein results from TCRdb running MiXCR on the RT-PCR reads. The sample consists of 450,000 to 600,000 distinct CDR3 sequences, 6% to 9% of them appearing once. Germline values: CDR1 ENHRY, CDR2 SYGVKD. The CDR3 length is 17 residues. Trimming left V 5 bases short and J 3 bases short, with 23 bases between. This clonotype came up a few times. What it binds is unknown. The clonotype was recovered from a man aged 45 to 75 who received an inactivated influenza vaccine. The chain is built from TRBV10-3 and TRBJ2-7; D is perhaps TRBD2 (7 bases). Material: PBMCs from blood, obtained around 25 months after vaccination. CDR3 protein: CAISPTPSGTYLYEQYF. The CDR3 DNA is TGTGCCATCAGTCCCACCCCCAGCGGGACATACCTCTACGAGCAGTACTTC.